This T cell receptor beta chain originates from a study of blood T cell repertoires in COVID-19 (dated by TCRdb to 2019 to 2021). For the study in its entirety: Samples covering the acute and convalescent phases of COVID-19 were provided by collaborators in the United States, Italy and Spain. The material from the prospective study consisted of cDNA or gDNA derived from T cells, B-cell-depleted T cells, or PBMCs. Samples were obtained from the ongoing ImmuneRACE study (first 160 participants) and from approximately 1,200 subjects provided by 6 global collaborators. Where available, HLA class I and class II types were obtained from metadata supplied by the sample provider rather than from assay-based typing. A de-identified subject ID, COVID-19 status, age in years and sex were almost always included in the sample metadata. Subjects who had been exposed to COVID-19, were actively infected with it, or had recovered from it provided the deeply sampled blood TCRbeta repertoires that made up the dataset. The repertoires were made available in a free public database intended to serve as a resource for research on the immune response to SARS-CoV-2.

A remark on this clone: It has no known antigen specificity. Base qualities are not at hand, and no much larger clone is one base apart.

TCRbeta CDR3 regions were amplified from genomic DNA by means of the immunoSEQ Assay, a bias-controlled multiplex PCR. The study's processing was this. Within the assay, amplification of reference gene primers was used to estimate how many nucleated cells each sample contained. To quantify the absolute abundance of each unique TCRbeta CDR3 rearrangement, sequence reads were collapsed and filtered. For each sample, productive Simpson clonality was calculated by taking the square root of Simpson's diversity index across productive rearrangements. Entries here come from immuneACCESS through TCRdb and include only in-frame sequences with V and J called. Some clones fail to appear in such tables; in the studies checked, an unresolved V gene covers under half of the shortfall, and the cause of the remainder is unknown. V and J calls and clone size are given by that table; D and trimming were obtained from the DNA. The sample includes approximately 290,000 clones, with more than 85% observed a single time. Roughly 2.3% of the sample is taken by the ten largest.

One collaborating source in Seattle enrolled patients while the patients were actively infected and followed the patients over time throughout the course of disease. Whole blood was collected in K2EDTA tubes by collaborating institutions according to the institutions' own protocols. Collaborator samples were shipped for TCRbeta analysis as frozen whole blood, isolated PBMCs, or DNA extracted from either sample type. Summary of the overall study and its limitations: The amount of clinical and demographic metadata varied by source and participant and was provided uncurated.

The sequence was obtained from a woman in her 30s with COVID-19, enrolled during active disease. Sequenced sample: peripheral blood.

CDR3 loop: CASSSGLAGPNTGELFF. The DNA reads as follows: TGTGCCAGCAGCTCGGGACTAGCGGGACCCAATACCGGGGAGCTGTTTTTT. Rearrangement joined TRBV5-6 to TRBJ2-2, with 13 middle bases fitting TRBD2. At the junction V is shortened by 3 bases and J by 5 bases; bases outside the gene matches: 7. The germline V gene provides CDR1 SGHDT and CDR2 YYEEEE. From its cysteine to its phenylalanine, the CDR3 spans 17 amino acids. Only the CDR3 DNA stays, 51 bases, in frame from base 1.